This paragraph reports one TCR beta chain. Trimming took 0 bases from V and 14 from J, leaving 8 bases between them. CDR3 length: 11 residues. CDR1 and CDR2 from the germline V gene are LGHDT and YNNKEL (reference sequence). This entry belongs to a study of blood T cell repertoires in COVID-19. Study overall: COVID-19 samples, acute and convalescent, were from the United States, Italy and Spain. Sources were T cells, B-cell-depleted T cells, or PBMCs; the material itself was cDNA or gDNA.

As handled by the study authors: Estimation of nucleated cell counts relied on the amplification of reference gene primers. Produced via immunoSEQ multiplex PCR; TCRdb's table is partial and in-frame only. The V and J calls and clone size come from that table; D and trimming were worked out from the DNA. The profile covers about 180,000 clones, with approximately 90% appearing a single time and roughly 2.9% taken by the ten largest. Sequencing used peripheral blood. The sequence was collected from a woman younger than 45 with active or convalescent COVID-19. The chain uses TRBV3-1 (or the pseudogene TRBV3-2) and TRBJ2-1; D is unclear. DNA for the CDR3: TGTGCCAGCAGCCAAGAGCATAGTGAGTTCTTC. Residues: CASSQEHSEFF.